Below are 18 T cell receptor beta chains sequenced from a single sample in a study of T cell clonality in common variable immunodeficiency. Findings and caveats of the study: Common variable immunodeficiency TCR beta sequences reportedly had fewer deletions and N-nucleotide insertions.

Some clones are missing from TCRdb's copy, which holds only in-frame ones; the method was immunoSEQ multiplex PCR. There are 14,000 or so clones in the sample, none observed a single time. The antigens these receptors bind are not known. Sequencing input: peripheral blood mononuclear cells. All receptors derive from a human donor with common variable immunodeficiency.

Concerning this clone itself: The observed sequence ends 3 residues before the CDR3 terminus, with the missing tail filled in from the germline J gene. This sequence joins TRBV18 and TRBJ1-5; 8 bases map to TRBD1. The CDR3 extends over 15 amino acids. CDR1 KGHSH and CDR2 LQKENI come from the germline V gene. The V segment lost 3 bases and the J segment 6 bases; nucleotides outside the gene matches: 7. The CDR3 DNA, read in part, is TGTGCCAGCTCACCGGACAGGGTGTTTTGTCAGCCC. It translates to CASSPDRVFCQP. Given in full, the CDR3 is CASSPDRVFCQPQHF.

This clone occurred a few times. From the germline J gene comes the end of the CDR3, since the read stops 3 residues before it. The chain employs TRBV2 and TRBJ2-5, with 8 bases lining up with TRBD2. V was clipped by 4 bases and J by 3 bases; unmatched bases: 7. The CDR3 sequence is 15 residues long. In germline, CDR1 is SNHLY, CDR2 FYNNEI. CDR3 sequence reads: CASSGVKRGKETQYF. CDR3 bases read: TGTGCCAGCAGTGGTGTTAAGCGGGGGAAAGAGACC.

This clone was recorded a few times. CDR3 loop: CASSPDPSGGATGELFF. CDR3 DNA, as far as it was read: TGTGCCAGCAGCCCCGATCCTAGCGGGGGGGCCACCGGGGAG. The chain employs TRBV7-6 and TRBJ2-2, with 12 bases that match TRBD2. The sequence runs out 3 residues before the end of the CDR3; the remainder is reconstructed from the germline J gene. The CDR3 loop spans 17 amino acids. Looked up from germline, CDR1 is SGHVS and CDR2 is FNYEAQ. After removal of 5 bases from V and 4 bases from J, the junction contained 8 bases not matched to a gene.

A word on this clone: The CDR3 end is not reached by the read, which stops 3 residues before it; the germline J gene fills it in. J is TRBJ2-5 and V is TRBV18; 7 nucleotides align to TRBD1. The V segment lost 4 bases and the J segment 5 bases; nucleotides outside the gene matches: 7. The CDR3 is made up of 14 amino acids. CDR1 and CDR2 from the germline V gene are KGHSH and LQKENI. The CDR3: CASSRTTGYETQYF. The CDR3 bases that were read are TGTGCCAGCTCACGAACGACAGGGTACGAGACC.

This clone appeared a few times. Here the CDR3 reads CASSLSASGGKHYEQYF. The DNA read from the CDR3 is TGTGCCAGCAGCTTATCGGCTAGCGGGGGGAAACATTACGAG. V and J are TRBV13 and TRBJ2-7, with 11 bases that match TRBD2. The missing CDR3 end, 3 residues past where the read stops, is filled in from the germline J gene. The V gene's germline CDR1 is PRHDT and CDR2 FYEKMQ (reference sequence). The CDR3 consists of 17 residues. The ends lost 2 bases at V and 4 bases at J; junction bases unmatched: 10.

Points on this clone: Coverage ceases 3 residues before the CDR3 finishes, and the germline J gene fills in the end. This chain uses TRBV30 with TRBJ2-4, with D perhaps TRBD1 (5 bases). Germline loops: CDR1 GTSNPN, CDR2 SVGIG (reference sequence). Trimming stripped 0 bases from V and 0 bases from J, with 9 bases between. The CDR3 totals 15 residues. The CDR3: CAWSVQALAKNIQYF. CDR3 bases read: TGTGCCTGGAGTGTACAGGCACTAGCCAAAAACATT.

This clone has only a few counts. The junction shows a germline mismatch at one end, possibly a read error. The CDR3 goes on 3 residues after the read ends, and that part is filled in from the germline J gene. J is TRBJ1-2 and V is TRBV7-9, with 7 positions matching TRBD1. Germline values: CDR1 SEHNR, CDR2 FQNEAQ (reference sequence). This CDR3 is 12 amino acids long. The CDR3: CSSRGTDYGYTF. The DNA read from the CDR3 is TGTTCCAGCAGAGGGACAGACTATGGC.

A few counts support this clone. The sequence runs out 3 residues before the end of the CDR3; the remainder is reconstructed from the germline J gene. The V and J genes are TRBV19 and TRBJ1-2; 10 bases agree with TRBD1. Losses at the gene ends were 6 bases for V and 0 bases for J; bases not matched to a gene: 10. The CDR3 contains 17 residues. Per germline, CDR1 LNHDA and CDR2 SQIVND (reference sequence). Incomplete CDR3 DNA: TGTGCCAGTAGAGTCGCGGGACAGGGGATCACTAACTATGGC. It specifies CASRVAGQGITNYG. The complete CDR3 reads CASRVAGQGITNYGYTF. The full variable domain, its missing parts supplied by reference TRBV19 and TRBJ1-2, is DGGITQSPKYLFRKEGQNVTLSCEQNLNHDAMYWYRQDPGQGLRLIYYSQIVNDFQKGDIAEGYSVSREKKESFPLTVTSAQKNPTAFYLCASRVAGQGITNYGYTFGSGTRLTVV.

Concerning this clone itself: Sequencing ends 3 residues short of the CDR3 end; the germline J gene provides the rest. V and J are TRBV18 and TRBJ1-3, with D tentatively TRBD1 (5 bases). This CDR3 is built from 15 residues. CDR1 and CDR2 (germline): KGHSH, LQKENI. The V and J ends lost 3 bases and 0 bases respectively, with 9 bases between them. Partial CDR3 DNA: TGTGCCAGCTCACCCCGACAGATCTCTGGAAACACC. Protein product: CASSPRQISGNT. The complete CDR3 protein is CASSPRQISGNTIYF.

In the case of this clone: The read falls 3 residues short of the CDR3 end, and the missing part is taken from the germline J gene. The chain has TRBV6-2 or TRBV6-3 and TRBJ2-5, with 9 positions matching TRBD2. CDR3 length: 14 amino acids. Germline-derived CDR1 and CDR2 are MNHEY and SVGEGT. CDR3 loop: CASSSSTSGATQYF. CDR3 bases read: TGTGCCAGCAGCAGCTCGACTAGCGGAGCCACC.

About this clone itself: From the germline J gene comes the end of the CDR3, since the read stops 3 residues before it. The genes are TRBV19 and TRBJ1-5; D gene ambiguous. V was trimmed by 4 bases and J by 0 bases, leaving 4 bases between them. This CDR3 has 13 residues. The germline gives CDR1 LNHDA, CDR2 SQIVND (reference sequence). The CDR3 is CASSRHSNQPQHF. The CDR3 DNA, read in part, is TGTGCCAGTAGTAGACATAGCAATCAGCCC.

This clone was seen ten or more times. The read falls 3 residues short of the CDR3 end, and the missing part is taken from the germline J gene. V is TRBV30 and J is TRBJ2-5, with TRBD1 matching 12 bases. The CDR3 totals 14 residues. J was trimmed by 5 bases and V by 3 bases; bases with no gene match: 4. The V gene's germline CDR1 is GTSNPN and CDR2 SVGIG (reference sequence). The CDR3 loop is CAWRGTGGGETQYF. Incomplete CDR3 DNA: TGTGCCTGGAGAGGGACAGGGGGCGGTGAGACC. Combining the CDR3 with reference TRBV30 and TRBJ2-5 gives the whole variable domain SQTIHQWPATLVQPVGSPLSLECTVEGTSNPNLYWYRQAAGRGLQLLFYSVGIGQISSEVPQNLSASRPQDRQFILSSKKLLLSDSGFYLCAWRGTGGGETQYFGPGTRLLVL.

By proportion, this clone is medium-sized. The CDR3 goes on 3 residues after the read ends, and that part is filled in from the germline J gene. This chain uses TRBV2 with TRBJ2-5; D possibly matches TRBD1 or TRBD2 (6 bases each). Germline CDR1 reads SNHLY; CDR2 reads FYNNEI. This CDR3 spans 16 amino acids. V was shortened by 4 bases and J by 5 bases, with 20 bases between the two germline ends. The CDR3 loop is CASSGGTGRSGETQYF. The DNA read from the CDR3 is TGTGCCAGCAGTGGGGGAACAGGGAGGAGTGGGGAGACC.

This clone was seen only a few times. The CDR3 extends 3 residues past the end of the read, so its final part is completed from the germline J gene. The chain joins TRBV7-9 to TRBJ2-2; maybe TRBD1 (5 bases). Germline V CDR1 and CDR2: SEHNR, FQNEAQ (reference sequence). The V and J ends lost 5 bases and 5 bases respectively, with 15 bases between them. The CDR3 sequence is 15 residues long. The CDR3 here is CASSLLGAWTGELFF. Partial CDR3 DNA: TGTGCCAGCAGCCTACTTGGGGCCTGGACCGGGGAG.

The sample holds a few counts of this clone. The read is 3 residues too short to cover the CDR3 end, so that end is filled in from the germline J gene. This sequence joins TRBV7-9 and TRBJ2-3; 10 bases are a match to TRBD1. The germline gives CDR1 SEHNR, CDR2 FQNEAQ (reference sequence). This CDR3 region has 15 residues. The J segment lost 4 bases and the V segment lost 5 bases, leaving 6 bases of the junction unmatched. CDR3 residues: CASSRDRGHADTQYF. The CDR3 bases that were read are TGTGCCAGCAGCCGCGACAGGGGGCACGCAGATACG.

This clone was found many times. The CDR3 end falls 3 residues outside the read, so it is completed with the germline J gene. V and J are TRBV20-1 and TRBJ1-6; a weak D match, TRBD1 (5 bases). Germline CDR1 is DFQATT and CDR2 is SNEGSKA (reference sequence). Deletions cut 6 bases from V and 7 bases from J, with 16 bases between. The CDR3 consists of 14 residues. CDR3 bases read: TGCAGTGCCCTCGTGCCGGGGGGGAATTCACCC. It specifies CSALVPGGNSP. The CDR3 in full is CSALVPGGNSPLHF.

A remark on this clone: Read data end 3 residues before the CDR3 end; the end is taken from the germline J gene. The chain has TRBV6-2 or TRBV6-3 and TRBJ2-2; no definite D call. In germline, CDR1 is MNHEY, CDR2 SVGEGT. This CDR3 spans 15 amino acids. V lost 2 bases to trimming and J lost 1 base, with 8 bases between them. CDR3 DNA (partial): TGTGCCAGCAGTTACCACAGTCAGAACACCGGGGAG. Protein: CASSYHSQNTGE. The full CDR3 reads CASSYHSQNTGELFF.

This clone was counted only a few times. The read gets to within 3 residues of the CDR3 end, and the germline J gene fills in the rest. V and J are TRBV7-2 and TRBJ2-7; 7 nucleotides align to TRBD2. Germline V gene lookup returns CDR1 SGHTA and CDR2 FQGNSA. CDR3 length equals 14 residues. Trimming removed 6 bases from V and 2 bases from J; junction bases left unmatched: 7. The CDR3 loop is CASSLGTITYEQYF. The covered CDR3 bases are TGTGCCAGCAGTCTGGGGACTATTACCTACGAG.